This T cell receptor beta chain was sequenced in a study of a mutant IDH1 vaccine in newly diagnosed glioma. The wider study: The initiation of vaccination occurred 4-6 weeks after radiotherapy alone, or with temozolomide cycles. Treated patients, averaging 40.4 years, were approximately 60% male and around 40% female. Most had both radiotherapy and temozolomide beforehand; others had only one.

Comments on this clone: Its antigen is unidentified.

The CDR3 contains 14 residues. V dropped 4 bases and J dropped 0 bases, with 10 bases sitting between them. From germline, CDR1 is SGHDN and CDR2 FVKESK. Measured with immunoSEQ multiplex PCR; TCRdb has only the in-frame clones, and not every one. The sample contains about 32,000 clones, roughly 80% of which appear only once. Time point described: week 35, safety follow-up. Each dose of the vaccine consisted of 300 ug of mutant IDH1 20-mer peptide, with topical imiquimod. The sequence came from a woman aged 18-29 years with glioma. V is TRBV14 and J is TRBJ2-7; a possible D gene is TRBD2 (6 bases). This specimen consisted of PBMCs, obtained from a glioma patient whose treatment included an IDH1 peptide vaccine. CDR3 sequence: CASSPTGSSYEQYF. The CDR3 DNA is TGTGCCAGCAGCCCAACCGGGAGCTCCTACGAGCAGTACTTC.